This T cell receptor (beta chain) is from a study of T-cell reconstitution after alpha-beta-depleted transplantation in children. Preparing the TCRbeta library involved the use of unique molecular identifiers. A single record per CDR3 protein comes from TCRdb applying MiXCR to the PCR reads. The profile shows around 450,000 distinct CDR3 sequences, around 15% of them singletons. The study, taken as a whole, reports: From surviving recipient T cells and thymic progenitors came the high day-60 TCRbeta diversity observed in some patients.

On this clonotype: What it recognizes is unknown.

The specimen comprised PBMCs, mostly from graft donor cells, sampled 360 days after TCRalphabeta/CD19-depleted stem cell transplant. The receptor was derived from a boy under two years old who had a stem cell transplant for Wiskott-Aldrich syndrome, so the T cells may come from the graft donor.

The CDR3 DNA sequence: TGTGCCAGCAGTTACCGTGGGACACCTAAAGAGACCCAGTACTTC. This gives the protein CASSYRGTPKETQYF. This chain links TRBV12-3 or TRBV12-4 with TRBJ2-5; perhaps TRBD1 as D (6 bases). The V and J ends lost 4 bases and 3 bases respectively, with 15 bases between them. The CDR3 has 15 residues.